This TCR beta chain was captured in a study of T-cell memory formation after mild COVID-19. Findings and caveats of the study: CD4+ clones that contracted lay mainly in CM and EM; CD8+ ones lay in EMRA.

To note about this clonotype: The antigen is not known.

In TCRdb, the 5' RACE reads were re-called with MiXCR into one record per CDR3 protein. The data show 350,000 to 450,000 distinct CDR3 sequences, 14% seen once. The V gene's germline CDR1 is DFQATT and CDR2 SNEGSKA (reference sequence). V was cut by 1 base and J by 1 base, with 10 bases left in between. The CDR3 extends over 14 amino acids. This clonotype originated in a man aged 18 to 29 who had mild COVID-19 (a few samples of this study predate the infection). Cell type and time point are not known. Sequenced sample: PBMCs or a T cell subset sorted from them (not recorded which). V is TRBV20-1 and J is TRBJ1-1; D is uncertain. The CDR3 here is CSARASLGNTEAFF. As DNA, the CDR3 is TGCAGTGCTAGAGCTTCCCTGGGGAACACTGAAGCTTTCTTT.